The T cell receptor beta chain described here comes from a study of shared clonotypes between healthy human individuals. Study results and limitations: Rarefaction exposed incomplete sorted-subset sequencing despite large depth.

This clone has ten or more counts. Its target is unknown. The data were produced by immunoSEQ multiplex PCR, yet TCRdb's version contains in-frame clones alone and is incomplete. The sample holds about 680,000 clones, about two thirds seen once. Trimming took off 10 bases at V and 0 bases at J, with 12 bases between the two ends. The CDR3 runs 13 residues. Germline V gives CDR1 MNHEY, CDR2 SMNVEV (reference sequence). The TCR was taken from a woman in her 30s in good health. The gene calls are TRBV27 and TRBJ2-5; the D is unclear. The sample was memory CD4+ T cells sorted from blood. The subset denotes: CD45RA-negative fraction. The chain's CDR3 is CATRGRNQETQYF. The DNA of the CDR3 is TGTGCCACACGTGGCCGAAACCAAGAGACCCAGTACTTC.